This TCR beta chain was recorded in a study of blood T cells in healthy people across ages. Study-wide results and caveats: PBMCs left unsorted prevented a conclusive naive versus antigen-experienced comparison. Diversity was higher, and naive CD4+ cells more numerous, in long-lived donors than in aged donors.

Peripheral blood from each donor was collected in a volume of 9.5 to 10 milliliters. V shed 3 bases and J shed 3 bases, with 6 bases lying between them. The CDR3 extends over 12 amino acids. Germline CDR1 is DFQATT and CDR2 is SNEGSKA (reference sequence). Comment on this clonotype: Antigen specificity is unknown.

A second about 6 to 12 cycle PCR used barcoded and J-beta primers. TCRdb processed the 5' RACE reads anew with MiXCR; each CDR3 protein has one entry. The sample carries approximately 850,000 distinct CDR3 sequences, under 45% recorded once. Sequencing input: blood. The clonotype was recovered from a man aged 60-69 years in good health. The genes are TRBV20-1 and TRBJ2-1; no firm D call. The CDR3 DNA is TGCAGTGCTAGGGGGAACTACAATGAGCAGTTCTTC. This codes for CSARGNYNEQFF.